Listed below are T cell receptor beta chains from one sample, sequenced in a study of control samples from healthy donors and cancer patients. Profiling relied on immunoSEQ multiplex PCR, and the TCRdb table lists in-frame clones only, not all of them. The sample yields approximately 140,000 clones, roughly 94% seen once. The sequencing sample was made of blood. These receptors originate from a man aged 40-49 years in good health. Each CDR3 is given with its conserved first and last residue. Part of the rows lack a size; the others show once, few, many or a class for expanded clones.

>.|TRBV28|TRBJ1-1
CASSSIGHRNTEAFF
>.|TRBV9|TRBJ2-5
CASSFRDTAGETQYF
>.|TRBV4-2|TRBJ1-2
CASSQRGLPYGYTF
>.|TRBV5-6|TRBJ1-1
CASSLGDRNTEAFF
>.|TRBV9|TRBJ1-2
CASSVGLEGYGYTF
>.|TRBV7-3|TRBJ2-2
CASSLILAGGDKNTGELFF
>.|TRBV9|TRBJ2-7
CASSAPGTHEQYF
>.|TRBV3-1/TRBV3-2|TRBJ1-1
CASSLKTGFGTEAFF
>.|TRBV25-1|TRBJ2-4
CASSGEGNIQYF
>.|TRBV19|TRBJ2-1
CASSITGTSGSSYNEQFF
>.|TRBV4-2|TRBJ1-2
CASSRPTGNDGYTF
>.|TRBV24-1|TRBJ2-1
CATSDSTSGGAEQFF
>once|TRBV28|TRBJ2-7
CASSTRWEQYF
>.|TRBV3-1/TRBV3-2|TRBJ1-1
CASSLDRGNTEAFF
>.|TRBV5-6|TRBJ1-2
CASSLVGFYGYTF
>.|TRBV16|TRBJ2-3
CASSQSRTGEDTQYF
>.|TRBV6-5|TRBJ2-3
CASVSDTDTQYF
>.|TRBV12-3/TRBV12-4|TRBJ2-1
CASSTDQGGEQFF
>.|TRBV5-4|TRBJ2-3
CASNYYEGQEIRGYTDTQYF
>.|TRBV19|TRBJ1-1
CASRLYRGKSAEAFF
>.|TRBV12-3/TRBV12-4|TRBJ2-7
CASSFGSEQYF
>once|TRBV7-9|TRBJ1-4
CASSHRTGGSPSGNEKLFF
>.|TRBV5-1|TRBJ2-5
CASSSPTSGREETQYF
>.|TRBV6-5|TRBJ2-7
CASSYDGSYEQYF
>.|TRBV18|TRBJ1-5
CASSPPGSGNQPQHF
>.|TRBV2|TRBJ2-5
CASSGLAGKETQYF
>.|TRBV6-2/TRBV6-3|TRBJ2-7
CASSSGQPYEQYF
>.|TRBV28|TRBJ2-1
CASSFANEQFF
>.|TRBV7-9|TRBJ1-2
CASSPRQGSYGYTF
>.|TRBV12-5|TRBJ1-2
CASGFGGAYYGYTF
>.|TRBV2|TRBJ2-1
CASRGTSGNDEQFF
>.|TRBV19|TRBJ2-1
CASSQSGRPYNEQFF
>.|TRBV5-6|TRBJ2-1
CASSYGDRNNEQFF
>.|TRBV9|TRBJ1-1
CASSVGETGFLDTEAFF
>.|TRBV28|TRBJ1-1
CASSLLNLGQTNTEAFF
>few|TRBV29-1|TRBJ1-3
CSALLSGNTIYF
>.|TRBV30|TRBJ1-3
CAWSVRGMSSGNTIYF
>once|TRBV5-1|TRBJ1-1
CASSSRRNTEAFF
>.|TRBV2|TRBJ2-3
CASSGTSGGTDTQYF
>.|TRBV12-3/TRBV12-4|TRBJ1-1
CAATGSQDTEAFF
>.|TRBV15|TRBJ2-7
CATSSESLGSSYEQYF
>.|TRBV10-3|TRBJ1-6
CAISESIDINSPLHF
>once|TRBV19|TRBJ1-1
CASSKPWTGRTEAFF
>.|TRBV5-4|TRBJ2-1
CASSLAAGASNEQFF
>.|TRBV11-3|TRBJ2-1
CASSLGLGGEQFF
>once|TRBV6-6|TRBJ2-3
CASRLTGLRTDTQYF
>once|TRBV19|TRBJ2-1
CASSIDGTSELDEQFF
>once|TRBV2|TRBJ1-6
CASSRRGDRGNSPLHF
>.|TRBV9|TRBJ2-2
CASTRGGADGELFF
>.|TRBV4-1|TRBJ1-3
CASSQGARGRKPPGNTIYF
>.|TRBV7-9|TRBJ2-7
CASSLVGQISYEQYF
>.|TRBV5-6|TRBJ2-1
CASSFPGTYNEQFF
>.|TRBV24-1|TRBJ2-5
CATSGAWGGQETQYF